The present T cell receptor (beta chain) was sequenced within a study of Ad26.COV2.S vaccination and SARS-CoV-2 variants. Study summary: Intramuscular Ad26.COV2.S doses were given once or twice, 56 days apart. Broader study findings: Responses of T cells in total may have been underestimated by the TCR breadth and depth analyses.

The CDR3 loop spans 17 amino acids. Germline V gene data show CDR1 as MDHEN and CDR2 as SYDVKM. V was cut by 4 bases and J by 0 bases, with 18 bases left in between. This clone has ten or more counts. As yet, its antigen is unknown. Clones were read by immunoSEQ multiplex PCR, and TCRdb kept only the in-frame ones, dropping some. The sample contains 300,000 to 400,000 clones, more than 85% of which appear only once. Treatment given: some 19 received Ad26.COV2.S at low or high dose, single or two shots; 5 received placebo; per-sample allocation not given. Samples analyzed were those drawn on day 63 after the first vaccine or placebo injection. Boston hosted the donor, who was an adult aged 18-55 years. An Ad26 vector expressing Wuhan-strain SARS-CoV-2 spike constituted the vaccine.

The source of this sequence is a person aged 18-60 years who received the Ad26.COV2.S COVID-19 vaccine or a placebo. Sequenced material: peripheral blood, taken in a trial of Ad26.COV2.S vaccine versus placebo. V and J are TRBV28 and TRBJ1-2; D is ambiguous. CDR3 sequence reads: CASSYGSGLLSNYGYTF. The CDR3 DNA is TGTGCCAGCAGTTACGGATCCGGACTGTTGTCTAACTATGGCTACACCTTC.